This T cell receptor beta chain was captured by sequencing in a study of blood T cell repertoires in COVID-19. Method: immunoSEQ multiplex PCR; TCRdb's copy keeps in-frame clones and lacks some. The sample has roughly 120,000 clones, over 75% seen once. The V end was cut by 6 bases, the J end by 8 bases, with 22 bases between. This CDR3 has 15 residues. From germline, CDR1 is MNHNY and CDR2 SVGAGI (reference sequence). The source of this sequence is a human donor with active COVID-19. The donor label of this sample is uncertain. Sequencing used peripheral blood. The rearrangement uses TRBV6-6 and TRBJ1-2; no reliable D call. CDR3 in amino acids: CASSQSRTEGGGYTF. Written as DNA, the CDR3 is TGTGCCAGCAGCCAATCACGTACTGAGGGCGGGGGCTACACCTTC.